The T cell receptor beta chain under discussion was sequenced for a study of blood T cell repertoires in COVID-19. For the study at large: Sources were T cells, B-cell-depleted T cells, or PBMCs; the material itself was cDNA or gDNA.

Here immunoSEQ multiplex PCR was the method, and the copy in TCRdb shows in-frame clones only, minus some. The sample consists of about 370,000 clones, 80% to 95% of them appearing once. Trimming cost V 6 bases and J 9 bases; bases outside gene matches: 4. CDR3 length equals 13 residues. Germline V lookup: CDR1 MNHEY, CDR2 SMNVEV (reference sequence). The receptor comes from a woman aged 40 to 49 who had been exposed to COVID-19. Sequenced: PBMCs or T cells enriched from blood (not recorded which). The rearrangement uses TRBV27 and TRBJ2-1; 11 bases fit TRBD2. The CDR3 DNA follows: TGTGCCAGCAGAGATAGCGGGGGGGGTGAGCAGTTCTTC. As protein: CASRDSGGGEQFF.